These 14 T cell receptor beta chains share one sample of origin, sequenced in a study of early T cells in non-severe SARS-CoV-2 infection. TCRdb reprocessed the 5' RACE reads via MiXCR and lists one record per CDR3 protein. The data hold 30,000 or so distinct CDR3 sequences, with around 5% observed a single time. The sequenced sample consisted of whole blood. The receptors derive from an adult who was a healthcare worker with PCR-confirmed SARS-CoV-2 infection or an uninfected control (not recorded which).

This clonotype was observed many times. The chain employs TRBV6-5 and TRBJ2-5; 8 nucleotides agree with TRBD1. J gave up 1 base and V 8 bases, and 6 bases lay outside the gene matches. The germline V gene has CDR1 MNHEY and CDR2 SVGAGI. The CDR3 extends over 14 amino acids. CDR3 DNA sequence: TGTGCCAGCCGACAGGGGCTACGCCAAGAGACCCAGTACTTC. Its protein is CASRQGLRQETQYF.

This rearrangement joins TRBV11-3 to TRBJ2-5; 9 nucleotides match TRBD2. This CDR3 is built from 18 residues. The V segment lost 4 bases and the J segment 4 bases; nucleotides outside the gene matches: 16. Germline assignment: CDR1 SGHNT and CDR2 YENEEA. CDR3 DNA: TGTGCCAGCAGCTCCGGGGAAGTGTCGGGACTAGCAGTAGAGACCCAGTACTTC. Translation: CASSSGEVSGLAVETQYF.

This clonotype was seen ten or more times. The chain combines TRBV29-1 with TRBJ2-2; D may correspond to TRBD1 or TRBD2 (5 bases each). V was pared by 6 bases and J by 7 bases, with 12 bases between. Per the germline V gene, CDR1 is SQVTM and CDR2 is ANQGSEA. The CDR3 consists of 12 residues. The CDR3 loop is CSVLKGSGELFF. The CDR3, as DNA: TGCAGCGTCCTAAAGGGGAGCGGGGAGCTGTTTTTT.

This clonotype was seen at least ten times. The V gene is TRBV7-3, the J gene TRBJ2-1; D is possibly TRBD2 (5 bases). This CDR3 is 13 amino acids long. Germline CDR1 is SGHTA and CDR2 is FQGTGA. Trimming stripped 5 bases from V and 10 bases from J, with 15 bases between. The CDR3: CASSPTAGWEQFF. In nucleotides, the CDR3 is TGTGCCAGCAGCCCTACTGCGGGCTGGGAGCAGTTCTTC.

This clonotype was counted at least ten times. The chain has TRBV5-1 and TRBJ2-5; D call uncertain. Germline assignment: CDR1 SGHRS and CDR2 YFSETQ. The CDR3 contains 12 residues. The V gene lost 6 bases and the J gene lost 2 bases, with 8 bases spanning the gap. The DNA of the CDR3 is TGCGCCAGCAAGCCCGAACAAGAGACCCAGTACTTC. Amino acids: CASKPEQETQYF.

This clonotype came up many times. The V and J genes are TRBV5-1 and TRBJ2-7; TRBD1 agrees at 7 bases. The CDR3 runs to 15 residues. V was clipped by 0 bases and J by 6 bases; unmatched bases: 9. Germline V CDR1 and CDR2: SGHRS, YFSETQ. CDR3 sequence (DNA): TGCGCCAGCAGCTTGGGACAGGGATTGCCGGTCGAGCAGTACTTC. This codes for CASSLGQGLPVEQYF.

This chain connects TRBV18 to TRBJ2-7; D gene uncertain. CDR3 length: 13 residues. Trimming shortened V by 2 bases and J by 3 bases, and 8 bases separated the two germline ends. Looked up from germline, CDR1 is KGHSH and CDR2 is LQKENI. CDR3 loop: CASSPMGIYEQYF. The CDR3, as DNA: TGTGCCAGCTCACCAATGGGGATCTACGAGCAGTACTTC.

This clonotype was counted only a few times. Here the CDR3 DNA reads TGCAGCGTTGAAGAGTACAGGGGGCGTAGAGATACGCAGTATTTT. As protein: CSVEEYRGRRDTQYF. The chain couples TRBV29-1 to TRBJ2-3; 9 bases line up with TRBD1. V lost 0 bases and J lost 5; bases outside the gene matches: 6. In germline, CDR1 is SQVTM, CDR2 ANQGSEA. CDR3 length: 15 amino acids.

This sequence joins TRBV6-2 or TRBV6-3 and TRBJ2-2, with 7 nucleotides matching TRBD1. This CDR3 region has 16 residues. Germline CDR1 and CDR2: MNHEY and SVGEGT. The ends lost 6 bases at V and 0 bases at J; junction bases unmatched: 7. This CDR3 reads CASSTGQAANTGELFF. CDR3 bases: TGTGCCAGCAGCACCGGACAGGCCGCGAACACCGGGGAGCTGTTTTTT.

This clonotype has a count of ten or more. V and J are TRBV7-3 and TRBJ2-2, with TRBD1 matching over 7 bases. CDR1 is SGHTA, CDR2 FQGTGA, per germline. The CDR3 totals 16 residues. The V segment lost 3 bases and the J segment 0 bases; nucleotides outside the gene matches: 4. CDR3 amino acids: CASSFGQATNTGELFF. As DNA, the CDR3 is TGTGCCAGCAGCTTTGGACAGGCAACGAACACCGGGGAGCTGTTTTTT. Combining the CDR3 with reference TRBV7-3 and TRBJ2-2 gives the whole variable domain GAGVSQTPSNKVTEKGKYVELRCDPISGHTALYWYRQSLGQGPEFLIYFQGTGAADDSGLPNDRFFAVRPEGSVSTLKIQRTERGDSAVYLCASSFGQATNTGELFFGEGSRLTVL.

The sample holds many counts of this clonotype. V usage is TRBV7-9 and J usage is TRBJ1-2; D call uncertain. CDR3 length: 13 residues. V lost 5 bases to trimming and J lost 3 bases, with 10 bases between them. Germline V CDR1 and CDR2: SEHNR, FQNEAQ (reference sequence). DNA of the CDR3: TGTGCCAGCAGCCTTTGGGGAGACTATGGCTACACCTTC. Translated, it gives CASSLWGDYGYTF.

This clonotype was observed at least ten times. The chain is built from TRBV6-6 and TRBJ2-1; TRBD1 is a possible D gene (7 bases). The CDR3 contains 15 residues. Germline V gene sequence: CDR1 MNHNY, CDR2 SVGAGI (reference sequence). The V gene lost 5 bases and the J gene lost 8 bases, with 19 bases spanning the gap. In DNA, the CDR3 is TGTGCCAGCAGTGGAGGGGGCGGATCGGTCGATGAGCAGTTCTTC. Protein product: CASSGGGGSVDEQFF.

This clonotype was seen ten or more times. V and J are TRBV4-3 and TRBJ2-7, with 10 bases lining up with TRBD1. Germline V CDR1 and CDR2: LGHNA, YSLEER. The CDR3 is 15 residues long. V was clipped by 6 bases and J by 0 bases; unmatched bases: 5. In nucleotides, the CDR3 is TGCGCCAGCAGAAAAGGGACAGGGGACTCCTACGAGCAGTACTTC. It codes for CASRKGTGDSYEQYF.

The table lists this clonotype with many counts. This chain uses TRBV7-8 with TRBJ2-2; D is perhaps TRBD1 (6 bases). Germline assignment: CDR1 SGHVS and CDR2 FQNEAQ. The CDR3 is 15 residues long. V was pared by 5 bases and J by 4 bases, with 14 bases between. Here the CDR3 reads CASSPRRTATGELFF. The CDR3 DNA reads TGTGCCAGCAGCCCACGGAGGACAGCCACCGGGGAGCTGTTTTTT.